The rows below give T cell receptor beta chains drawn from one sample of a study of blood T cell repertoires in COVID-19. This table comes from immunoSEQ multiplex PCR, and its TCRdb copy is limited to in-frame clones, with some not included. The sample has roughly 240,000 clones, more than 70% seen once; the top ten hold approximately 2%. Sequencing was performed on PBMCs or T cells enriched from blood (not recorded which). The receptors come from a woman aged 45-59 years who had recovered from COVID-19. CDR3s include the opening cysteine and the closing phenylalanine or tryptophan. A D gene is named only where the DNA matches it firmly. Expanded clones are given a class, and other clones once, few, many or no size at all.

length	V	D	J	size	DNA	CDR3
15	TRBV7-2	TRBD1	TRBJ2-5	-	TGTGCCAGCTCGGGGGACAGGGGGACCGGGGAGACCCAGTACTTC	CASSGDRGTGETQYF
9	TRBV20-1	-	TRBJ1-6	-	TGCAGTGCTAGAGCCGGCCTCCACTTT	CSARAGLHF
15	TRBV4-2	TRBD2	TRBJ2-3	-	TGTGCCAGCAGCTTCCGGACTAGCGGCACAGATACGCAGTATTTT	CASSFRTSGTDTQYF
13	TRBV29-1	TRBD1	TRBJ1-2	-	TGCAGCGTGATGAGTGGGACAGGGCATGGCTACACCTTC	CSVMSGTGHGYTF
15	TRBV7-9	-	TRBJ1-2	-	TGTGCCAGCAGCTTAGTCGGGATAAGCAACTATGGCTACACCTTC	CASSLVGISNYGYTF
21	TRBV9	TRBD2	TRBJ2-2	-	TGTGCCAGCAGCGTAGCGCTTAGCGGGGGGGCCGGAAGTTTGGGCACCGGGGAGCTGTTTTTT	CASSVALSGGAGSLGTGELFF
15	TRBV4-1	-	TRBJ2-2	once	TGCGCCAGCAGCCTAAACCAGGGTTTGATCGGGGAGCTGTTTTTT	CASSLNQGLIGELFF
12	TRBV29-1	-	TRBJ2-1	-	TGCAGCGTTGTTGACCCTAGGAATGAGCAGTTCTTC	CSVVDPRNEQFF
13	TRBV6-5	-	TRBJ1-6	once	TGTGCCAGCAGTTACTCCAGGTATTCACCCCTCCACTTT	CASSYSRYSPLHF
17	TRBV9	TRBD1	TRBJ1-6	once	TGTGCCAGCAGCGAAGGACAGGCCAGCTCCTATAATTCACCCCTCCACTTT	CASSEGQASSYNSPLHF
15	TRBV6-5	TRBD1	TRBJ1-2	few	TGTGCCAGCAGGTCAGGGGGCTCAGGAAGCTATGGCTACACCTTC	CASRSGGSGSYGYTF
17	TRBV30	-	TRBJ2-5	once	TGTGCCTGGAGGCCGACGCCCCTCGGGCGAGAGGGAGAGACCCAGTACTTC	CAWRPTPLGREGETQYF
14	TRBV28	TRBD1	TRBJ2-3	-	TGTGCCAGCAGCACGACAGGGGTATCAAATACGCAGTATTTT	CASSTTGVSNTQYF
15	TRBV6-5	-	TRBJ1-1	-	TGTGCCAGCAGTTACTCCGGCCTTGGGAGCACTGAAGCTTTCTTT	CASSYSGLGSTEAFF
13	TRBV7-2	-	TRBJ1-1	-	TGTGCCAGCAGCTTAGACATGGGGCAGGAAGCTTTCTTT	CASSLDMGQEAFF
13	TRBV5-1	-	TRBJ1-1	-	TGCGCCAGCAGTACGCAGGGTCTCACTGAAGCTTTCTTT	CASSTQGLTEAFF
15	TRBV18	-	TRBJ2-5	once	TGTGCCAGCTCACCGGGAGACGGGTCAAAAGAGACCCAGTACTTC	CASSPGDGSKETQYF
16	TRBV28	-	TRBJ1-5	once	TGTGCCAGCAGCCTCCAGGCTAAGGGGCGCAATCAGCCCCAGCATTTT	CASSLQAKGRNQPQHF
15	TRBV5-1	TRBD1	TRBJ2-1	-	TGCGCCAGCAGCCAGGGGACAGGGGGTAAGAATGAGCAGTTCTTC	CASSQGTGGKNEQFF
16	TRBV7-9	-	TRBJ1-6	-	TGTGCCAGCAGCTTACGGGGAAGCTCCTATAATTCACCCCTCCACTTT	CASSLRGSSYNSPLHF
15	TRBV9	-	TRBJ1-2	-	TGTGCCAGCAGCGTTTCAACAGGGCCCATCTATGGCTACACCTTC	CASSVSTGPIYGYTF
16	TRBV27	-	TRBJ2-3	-	TGTGCCAGCAGTTTAGGGCCGGCAGCCGTCGCAGATACGCAGTATTTT	CASSLGPAAVADTQYF
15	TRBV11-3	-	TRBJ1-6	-	TGTGCCAGCCGTGAAAACGTAGGGGTTAATTCACCCCTCCACTTT	CASRENVGVNSPLHF
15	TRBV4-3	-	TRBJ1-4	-	TGCGCCAGCAGCCAAGGACCGGGACGGGGGGAAAAACTGTTTTTT	CASSQGPGRGEKLFF
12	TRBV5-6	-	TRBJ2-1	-	TGTGCCAGCAGCCCCGGTAATAATGAGCAGTTCTTC	CASSPGNNEQFF
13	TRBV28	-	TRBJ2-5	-	TGTGCCAGCAGTTTTGCAGGGGAAGAGACCCAGTACTTC	CASSFAGEETQYF
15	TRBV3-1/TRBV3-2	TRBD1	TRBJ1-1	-	TGTGCCAGCAGCCCGACTCCGGGACAGAGATTAGAAGCTTTCTTT	CASSPTPGQRLEAFF
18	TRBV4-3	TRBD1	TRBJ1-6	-	TGCGCCAGCAGCCAAGACCCAGGGACAGGGGCCTATAATTCACCCCTCCACTTT	CASSQDPGTGAYNSPLHF
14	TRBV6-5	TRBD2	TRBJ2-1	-	TGTGCCAGTTCTCGGGACTACTCATACAATGAGCAGTTCTTC	CASSRDYSYNEQFF
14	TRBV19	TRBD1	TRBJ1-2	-	TGTGCCAGTAGCCGGGACAGGGCGGGCTATGGCTACACCTTC	CASSRDRAGYGYTF
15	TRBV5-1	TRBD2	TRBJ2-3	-	TGCGCCAGCAGCTTAGTGAGCGGGGGCACAGATACGCAGTATTTT	CASSLVSGGTDTQYF
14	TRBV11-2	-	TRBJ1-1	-	TGTGCCACCAACGGAGGGGCCTTGAACACTGAAGCTTTCTTT	CATNGGALNTEAFF
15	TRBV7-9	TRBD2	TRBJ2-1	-	TGTGCCAGCAGCACCTCCGGGACTAGCGGGGATAACCAGTTCTTC	CASSTSGTSGDNQFF
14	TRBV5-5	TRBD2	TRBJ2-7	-	TGTGCCAGCAGCCTGGACGGAGGGACTAGCGAGCAGTACTTC	CASSLDGGTSEQYF
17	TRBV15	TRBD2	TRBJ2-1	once	TGTGCCACCAGCAGAGACGGTTGGGAGGGCCCGGGTGATGAGCAGTTCTTC	CATSRDGWEGPGDEQFF
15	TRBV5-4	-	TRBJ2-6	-	TGTGCCAGCAGCTTACGGGTTTCTGGGGCCAACGTCCTGACTTTC	CASSLRVSGANVLTF
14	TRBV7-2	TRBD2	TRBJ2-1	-	TGTGCCAGCAGCTTGAGGACTAGTTTCTATGAGCAGTTCTTC	CASSLRTSFYEQFF
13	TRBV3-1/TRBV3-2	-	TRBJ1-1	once	TGTGCCAGCAGCCAGGCGGGGGGAGAAAAAGCTTTCTTT	CASSQAGGEKAFF
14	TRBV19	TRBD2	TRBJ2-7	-	TGTGCCAGTACCAGGACTAGCGGGAGCTACGAGCAGTACTTC	CASTRTSGSYEQYF
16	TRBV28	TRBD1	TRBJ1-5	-	TGTGCCAGCAAGCTAGGGGGTGGGACAGGGCACCTAGCCCAGCATTTT	CASKLGGGTGHLAQHF
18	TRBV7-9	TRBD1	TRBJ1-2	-	TGTGCCAGCAGCCCACGGCCCGGGGACAGGGTGGGTAACTATGGCTACACCTTC	CASSPRPGDRVGNYGYTF
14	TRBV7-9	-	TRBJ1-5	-	TGTGCCAGCAGCTTAGTCCCAGGGGATCAGCCCCAGCATTTT	CASSLVPGDQPQHF
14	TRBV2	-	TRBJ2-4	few	TGTGCCAGCAGTGAACGGGCGGACTCAAACATTCAGTACTTC	CASSERADSNIQYF
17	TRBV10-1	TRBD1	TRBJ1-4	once	TGCGCCAGCAGAGCCCCGGGACAGAAGCAATGTAATGAAAAACTGTTTTTT	CASRAPGQKQCNEKLFF
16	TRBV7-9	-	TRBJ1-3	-	TGTGCCAGCAGCTTGGGGAGGGAACGCTCTGGAAACACCATATATTTT	CASSLGRERSGNTIYF
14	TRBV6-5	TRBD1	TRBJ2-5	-	TGTGCCAGCAGTTGGGACAGGGGACAAGAGACCCAGTACTTC	CASSWDRGQETQYF
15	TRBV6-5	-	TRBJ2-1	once	TGTGCCAGCAGCCCCTTGCTAGGGGACTACAATGAGCAGTTCTTC	CASSPLLGDYNEQFF
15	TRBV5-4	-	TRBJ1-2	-	TGTGCCAGCAGCTTGTTTCAGGGGCGGGCCGGTGGCTACACCTTC	CASSLFQGRAGGYTF
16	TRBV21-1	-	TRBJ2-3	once	TGTGCCAGCAGCAAAGACGCAGCTAGCGGGGAAGATACGCAGTATTTT	CASSKDAASGEDTQYF
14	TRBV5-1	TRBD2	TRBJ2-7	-	TGCGCCAGCAGCTTGGAAGCGGGAGTAAGGGAGCAGTACTTC	CASSLEAGVREQYF